This TCR beta chain was observed in a study of graft-versus-host responses after intestinal transplantation. Study details: Grafts were multivisceral, liver-intestinal, or isolated intestinal. Study-level points and caveats: Allografts from individuals with graft-donor T cell macrochimerism displayed high graft-versus-host to host-versus-graft clonal ratios. GvH clones appeared in recipient marrow, some first in ileum or blood.

V was clipped by 3 bases and J by 7 bases; unmatched bases: 8. Germline V gene data show CDR1 as MDHEN and CDR2 as SYDVKM. The CDR3 runs to 15 residues. Comments on this clone: Its antigen is unknown.

Profiled with immunoSEQ multiplex PCR; TCRdb holds only in-frame clones, not every one. The sample consists of some 35,000 clones, approximately 94% of them appearing once. Material: unstimulated CD4+ T cells sorted from spleen or lymph node cells, obtained before transplant. This sequence originates from a human donor who was the organ donor for an intestinal transplant. This sequence joins TRBV28 and TRBJ2-3, with 9 positions matching TRBD2. DNA of the CDR3: TGTGCCAGCAGTTTTGGTCTAGCGGGGACCTATACGCAGTATTTT. Residues: CASSFGLAGTYTQYF.